This T cell receptor (beta chain) was sequenced in a study of shared clonotypes between healthy human individuals. Whole-study results and caveats: Non-shared clonotypes had lower generation probabilities than those shared by all four donors.

As to this clone: Its target is unknown.

Using immunoSEQ multiplex PCR, the repertoire was profiled, and TCRdb retains in-frame clones only, with some absent. The table records roughly 1,000,000 clones, about 80% of them present only once. The clonotype was recovered from a man between 18 and 29 years old in good health. Some clones in this sample may be carry-over from other donors' samples. The sample consisted of memory CD4+ T cells from PBMCs. Indicated subset: CD45RA-negative fraction.

The CDR3 sequence: CASRGQLRTYEQYF. The CDR3 region has the DNA TGTGCCAGCAGGGGACAGTTAAGAACCTACGAGCAGTACTTC. The J gene is TRBJ2-7, the V gene TRBV28; 7 bases agree with TRBD1. Trimming cost V 6 bases and J 2 bases; bases outside gene matches: 7. This CDR3 comprises 14 residues. CDR1 is MDHEN and CDR2 is SYDVKM in the germline V gene.